This section outlines one T cell receptor (beta chain) sequence together with its context. RNA transcripts yielded amplified TCR beta CDR3 regions. RT-PCR in the first round (using the HTBI primer set) targeted the TCR CDR3. Via MiXCR, TCRdb re-called the multiplex PCR reads, giving one row per CDR3 protein. The data contain fewer than 550,000 distinct CDR3 sequences, roughly a quarter of them singletons. The sample is drawn from a study of T cells in Graves' hyperthyroidism and ophthalmopathy. The CDR3 is made up of 16 amino acids. Trimming stripped 2 bases from V and 1 base from J, with 12 bases between. Germline V CDR1 and CDR2: MNHEY, SVGEGT.

The receptor was derived from a woman aged 30 to 39 with Graves' ophthalmopathy. Sequencing was done on a sample of blood. This chain joins TRBV6-2 or TRBV6-3 and TRBJ2-4, with D perhaps matching TRBD2 (5 bases). CDR3 in DNA: TGTGCCAGCAGTTACCCCCGGCCTAGCGCCAAAAACATTCAGTACTTC. Amino acids: CASSYPRPSAKNIQYF.